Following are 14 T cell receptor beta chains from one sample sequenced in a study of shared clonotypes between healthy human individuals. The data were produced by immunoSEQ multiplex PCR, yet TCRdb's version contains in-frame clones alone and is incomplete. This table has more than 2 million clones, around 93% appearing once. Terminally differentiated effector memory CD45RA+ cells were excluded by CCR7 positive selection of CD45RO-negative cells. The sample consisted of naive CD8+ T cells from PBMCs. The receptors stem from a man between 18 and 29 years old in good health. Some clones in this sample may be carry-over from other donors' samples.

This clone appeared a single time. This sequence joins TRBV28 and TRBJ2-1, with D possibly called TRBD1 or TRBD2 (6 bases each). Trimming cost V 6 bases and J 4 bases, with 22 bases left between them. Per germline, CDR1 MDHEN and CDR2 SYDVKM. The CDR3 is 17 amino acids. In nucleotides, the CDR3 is TGTGCCAGCAGCACTACGCGGGAAGGGGGAGAATACAATGAGCAGTTCTTC. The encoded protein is CASSTTREGGEYNEQFF.

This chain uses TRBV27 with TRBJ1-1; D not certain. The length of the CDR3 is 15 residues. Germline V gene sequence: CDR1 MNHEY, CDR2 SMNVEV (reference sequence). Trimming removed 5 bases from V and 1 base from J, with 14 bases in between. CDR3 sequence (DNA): TGTGCCAGCAGTCCCATTGGAGGAAGGAACACTGAAGCTTTCTTT. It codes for CASSPIGGRNTEAFF.

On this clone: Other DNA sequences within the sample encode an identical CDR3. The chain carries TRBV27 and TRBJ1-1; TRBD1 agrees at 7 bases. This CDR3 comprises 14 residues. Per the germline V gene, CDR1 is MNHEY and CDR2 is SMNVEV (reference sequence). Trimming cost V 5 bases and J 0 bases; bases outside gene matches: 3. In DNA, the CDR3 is TGTGCCAGCAGTACGACAGGGTTGAACACTGAAGCTTTCTTT. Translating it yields CASSTTGLNTEAFF.

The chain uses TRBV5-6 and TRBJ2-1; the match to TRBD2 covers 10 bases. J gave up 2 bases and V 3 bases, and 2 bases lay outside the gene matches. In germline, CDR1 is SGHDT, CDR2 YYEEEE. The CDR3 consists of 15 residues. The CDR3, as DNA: TGTGCCAGCAGCTCACTAGCGGGAACCTACAATGAGCAGTTCTTC. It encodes CASSSLAGTYNEQFF.

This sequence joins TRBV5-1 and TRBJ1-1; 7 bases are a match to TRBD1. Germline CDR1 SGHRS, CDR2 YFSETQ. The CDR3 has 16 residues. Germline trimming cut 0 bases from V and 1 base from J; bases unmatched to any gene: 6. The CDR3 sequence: CASSLAQQGTNTEAFF. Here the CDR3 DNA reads TGCGCCAGCAGCTTGGCCCAACAGGGGACGAACACTGAAGCTTTCTTT.

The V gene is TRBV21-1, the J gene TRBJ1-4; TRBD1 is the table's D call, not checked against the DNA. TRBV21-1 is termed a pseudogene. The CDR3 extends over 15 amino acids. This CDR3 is CASSRGTGRNEKLFF. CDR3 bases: TGTGCCAGCAGCCGAGGGACAGGGAGAAATGAAAAACTGTTTTTT.

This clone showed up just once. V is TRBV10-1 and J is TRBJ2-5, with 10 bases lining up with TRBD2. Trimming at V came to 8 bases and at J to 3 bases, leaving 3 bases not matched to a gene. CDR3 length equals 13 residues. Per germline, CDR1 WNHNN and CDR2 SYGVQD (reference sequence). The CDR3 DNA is TGCGCCAGCTCCGGGACTAGCGAAGAGACCCAGTACTTC. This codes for CASSGTSEETQYF.

CDR3 residues: CASSQSSPDTQYF. The CDR3 nucleotides read TGTGCCAGCAGCCAGAGTTCCCCAGATACGCAGTATTTT. The gene calls are TRBV14 and TRBJ2-3; no definite D call. Germline CDR1 and CDR2: SGHDN and FVKESK. V lost 3 bases to trimming and J lost 4 bases, with 8 bases between them. The CDR3 is made up of 13 amino acids.

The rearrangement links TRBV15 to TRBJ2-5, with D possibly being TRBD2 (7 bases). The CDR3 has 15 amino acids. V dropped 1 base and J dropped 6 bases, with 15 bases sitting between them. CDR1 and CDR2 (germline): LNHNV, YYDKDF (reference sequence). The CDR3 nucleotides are TGTGCCACCAGCAGAGGATCGGGGGGCGGGAAGACCCAGTACTTC. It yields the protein CATSRGSGGGKTQYF.

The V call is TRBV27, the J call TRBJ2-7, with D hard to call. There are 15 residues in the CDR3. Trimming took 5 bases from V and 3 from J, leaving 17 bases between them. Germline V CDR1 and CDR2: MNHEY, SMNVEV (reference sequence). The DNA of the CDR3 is TGTGCCAGCAGTCCCGAAGGCGCGCGACACTACGAGCAGTACTTC. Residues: CASSPEGARHYEQYF.

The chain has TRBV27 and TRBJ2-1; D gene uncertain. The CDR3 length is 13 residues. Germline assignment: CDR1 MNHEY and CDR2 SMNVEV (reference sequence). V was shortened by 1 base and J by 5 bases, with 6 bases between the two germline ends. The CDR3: CASSLYRNNEQFF. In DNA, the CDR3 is TGTGCCAGCAGTTTATACAGAAACAATGAGCAGTTCTTC.

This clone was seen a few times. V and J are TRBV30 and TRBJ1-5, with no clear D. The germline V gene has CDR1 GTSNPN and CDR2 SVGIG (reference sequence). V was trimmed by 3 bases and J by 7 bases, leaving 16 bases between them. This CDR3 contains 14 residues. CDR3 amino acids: CAWRSRTSTQPQHF. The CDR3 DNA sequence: TGTGCCTGGAGATCTAGGACGTCAACCCAGCCCCAGCATTTT.

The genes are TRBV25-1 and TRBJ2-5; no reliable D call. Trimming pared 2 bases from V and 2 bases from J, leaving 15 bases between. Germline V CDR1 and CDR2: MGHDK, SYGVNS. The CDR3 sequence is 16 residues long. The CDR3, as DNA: TGTGCCAGCAGTGAAGACGAGGTATGGTCGCAAGAGACCCAGTACTTC. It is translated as CASSEDEVWSQETQYF. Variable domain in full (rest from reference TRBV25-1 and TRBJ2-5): EADIYQTPRYLVIGTGKKITLECSQTMGHDKMYWYQQDPGMELHLIHYSYGVNSTEKGDLSSESTVSRIRTEHFPLTLESARPSHTSQYLCASSEDEVWSQETQYFGPGTRLLVL.

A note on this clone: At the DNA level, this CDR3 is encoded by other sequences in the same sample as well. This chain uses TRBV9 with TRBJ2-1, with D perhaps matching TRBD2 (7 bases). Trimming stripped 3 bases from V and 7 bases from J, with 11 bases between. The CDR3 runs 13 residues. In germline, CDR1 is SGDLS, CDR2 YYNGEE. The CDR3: CASSEGGGNEQFF. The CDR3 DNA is TGTGCCAGCAGCGAGGGAGGGGGGAATGAGCAGTTCTTC.